This TCR beta chain derives from a study of CD8+CD57+ T cells in acquired aplastic anemia. Patients chosen for sequencing had CD8+CD57+ cells that had expanded, as shown by flow cytometry. Blood sampling was performed on the patients, and none of them had received therapy by then. Genomic DNA acted as the template from which TCR beta VDJ combination and CDR3 sequence profiling were carried out. TCRdb itself ran the reads through MiXCR, one entry per CDR3 protein. The sample lists approximately 170,000 distinct CDR3 sequences; over 40% were seen once. V was shortened by 4 bases and J by 3 bases, with 6 bases between the two germline ends. The CDR3 spans 12 residues. CDR1 is LNHDA and CDR2 is SQIVND in the germline V gene (reference sequence).

This clonotype was obtained from a human donor with aplastic anemia. The source material was sorted CD4+, CD8+, or CD8+CD57+ T cells (not recorded which) from PBMCs. V gene TRBV19 combines with J gene TRBJ1-2; D is perhaps TRBD1 (5 bases). CDR3 region: CASSRGDYGYTF. The CDR3 nucleotides are TGTGCCAGTAGTAGGGGGGACTATGGCTACACCTTC.